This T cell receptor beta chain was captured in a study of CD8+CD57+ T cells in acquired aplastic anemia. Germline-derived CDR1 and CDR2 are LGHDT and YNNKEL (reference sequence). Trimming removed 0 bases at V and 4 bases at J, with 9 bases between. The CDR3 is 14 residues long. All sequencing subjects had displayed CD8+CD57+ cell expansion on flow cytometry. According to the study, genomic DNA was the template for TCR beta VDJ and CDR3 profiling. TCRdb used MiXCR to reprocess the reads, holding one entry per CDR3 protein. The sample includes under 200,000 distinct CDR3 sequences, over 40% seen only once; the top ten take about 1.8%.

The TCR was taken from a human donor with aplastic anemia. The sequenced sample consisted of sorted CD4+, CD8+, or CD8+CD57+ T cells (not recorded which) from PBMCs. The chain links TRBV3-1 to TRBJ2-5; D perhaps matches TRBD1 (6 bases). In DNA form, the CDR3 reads TGTGCCAGCAGCCAAGAAGGCAGGGGAGAGACCCAGTACTTC. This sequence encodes CASSQEGRGETQYF.